This is a list of T cell receptor beta chains from one sample in a study of cytomegalovirus exposure and HLA in healthy donors. The assay was immunoSEQ multiplex PCR, and TCRdb's table has in-frame clones only and misses some. This sample has about 200,000 clones, with about three quarters found just once. Sequencing was carried out using PBMCs. Every receptor here comes from a woman aged 25 to 45 in good health and CMV-seronegative. CDR3s include the opening cysteine and the closing phenylalanine or tryptophan. A D gene is named only where the DNA matches it firmly. Size tells how often a clone was seen (once, few, many) or the class of an expanded clone, and some rows leave it out.

cdr3_nt,cdr3_aa,j_call,clone_size,d_call,v_call
TGTGCCAGCAGTTTCCCCGACTCAATAGGGACCCAGTACTTC,CASSFPDSIGTQYF,TRBJ2-5,-,-,TRBV28
TGTGCCAGCAGAAGCGGGGGGAGTGGGACCGGGGAGCTGTTTTTT,CASRSGGSGTGELFF,TRBJ2-2,-,TRBD2,TRBV28
TGCAGCGTTGAAGTAACCAGGGCTTATGGCTACACCTTC,CSVEVTRAYGYTF,TRBJ1-2,few,-,TRBV29-1
TGCGCCAGCAGCTTGGGGACACCACTATCTAATGAAAAACTGTTTTTT,CASSLGTPLSNEKLFF,TRBJ1-4,-,-,TRBV5-1
TGTGCCTGGACGGCTGGCCTAGTGTCCAATGAGCAGTTCTTC,CAWTAGLVSNEQFF,TRBJ2-1,-,-,TRBV30
TGTGCCTGGAGTGGACAGGGAAGACAGCCCCAGCATTTT,CAWSGQGRQPQHF,TRBJ1-5,-,TRBD1,TRBV30
TGCGCCAGCAGTGATAGGGGGCGCGAGCAGTACTTC,CASSDRGREQYF,TRBJ2-7,once,TRBD1,TRBV10-1
TGTGCCAGCAGCGCCCGGGAAGATCAGCCCCAGCATTTT,CASSAREDQPQHF,TRBJ1-5,few,-,TRBV7-9
TGTGCCAGCACCGCCGGAGTAGTCACAGATACGCAGTATTTT,CASTAGVVTDTQYF,TRBJ2-3,-,-,TRBV13
TGCGCCAGCAGCTTGGTGACCCCGGCGGGGAATTCACCCCTCCACTTT,CASSLVTPAGNSPLHF,TRBJ1-6,-,-,TRBV5-1
TGCGCCAGCAGCCTCGTCCCGGGACTAGCGGGGGGATCGATCTCCTACGAGCAGTACTTC,CASSLVPGLAGGSISYEQYF,TRBJ2-7,-,TRBD2,TRBV5-1
TGTGCCAGATGGGATCGGGACACCTCTGGAAACACCATATATTTT,CARWDRDTSGNTIYF,TRBJ1-3,few,-,TRBV5-3
TGTGCCAGCAGCTTAGGCACAGGCGAGCTTGGGGGCAATCAGCCCCAGCATTTT,CASSLGTGELGGNQPQHF,TRBJ1-5,-,-,TRBV7-8
TGCAGCGTTGCGGGGGGGGCTGTCACCGGGGAGCTGTTTTTT,CSVAGGAVTGELFF,TRBJ2-2,few,TRBD2,TRBV29-1
TGTGCCTGGAGAATTCGACAGAATGTCCAGTTCAATGAGCAGTTCTTC,CAWRIRQNVQFNEQFF,TRBJ2-1,-,-,TRBV30
TGCGCCAGCAGCCAGCTGGGGCAGATTGAAACCTTC,CASSQLGQIETF,TRBJ1-2,-,-,TRBV4-1
TGTGCCAGCAACGAGGGTACTAGCTCTGGAAACACCATATATTTT,CASNEGTSSGNTIYF,TRBJ1-3,-,-,TRBV2
TGTGCCAGCAGTGCATTGCGGGAGCCCAATGAGCAGTTCTTC,CASSALREPNEQFF,TRBJ2-1,-,TRBD2,TRBV2
TGCGCCAGCAGCTTGGCCGGGGGGTTTAGAGATACGCAGTATTTT,CASSLAGGFRDTQYF,TRBJ2-3,-,TRBD2,TRBV5-1
TGTGCCATCTCGTGGGAGCGGGGGTTCTCCTACGAGCAGTACTTC,CAISWERGFSYEQYF,TRBJ2-7,few,TRBD2,TRBV6-1
TGTGCCAGCAGCGAAACAGGGGCCCTCCTCCCTGTGTGGAATGAGCAGTTCTTC,CASSETGALLPVWNEQFF,TRBJ2-1,-,TRBD1,TRBV5-6
TGCGCCAGCAGCCAAGACGACAGGGGAGGAGGCTACACCTTC,CASSQDDRGGGYTF,TRBJ1-2,once,TRBD1,TRBV4-1
TGTGCCATCCCCAGGGTTAACACCGGGGAGCTGTTTTTT,CAIPRVNTGELFF,TRBJ2-2,-,-,TRBV10-3
TGTGCCAGCAGCTTAGTGGGGGGGAGGGCTCCCAATGAGCAGTTCTTC,CASSLVGGRAPNEQFF,TRBJ2-1,-,TRBD2,TRBV7-2
TGTGCCAGCAGCTCTCAGGGGGCTGGCGATTCACCCCTCCACTTT,CASSSQGAGDSPLHF,TRBJ1-6,few,TRBD1,TRBV28
TGTGCCAGCAGTTATGGGACAGGACTAACCGGGGAGCTGTTTTTT,CASSYGTGLTGELFF,TRBJ2-2,-,TRBD1,TRBV6-6
TGCGCCAGCCACCTGGGGGGAGGAGGTGAGCAGTTCTTC,CASHLGGGGEQFF,TRBJ2-1,-,-,TRBV5-1